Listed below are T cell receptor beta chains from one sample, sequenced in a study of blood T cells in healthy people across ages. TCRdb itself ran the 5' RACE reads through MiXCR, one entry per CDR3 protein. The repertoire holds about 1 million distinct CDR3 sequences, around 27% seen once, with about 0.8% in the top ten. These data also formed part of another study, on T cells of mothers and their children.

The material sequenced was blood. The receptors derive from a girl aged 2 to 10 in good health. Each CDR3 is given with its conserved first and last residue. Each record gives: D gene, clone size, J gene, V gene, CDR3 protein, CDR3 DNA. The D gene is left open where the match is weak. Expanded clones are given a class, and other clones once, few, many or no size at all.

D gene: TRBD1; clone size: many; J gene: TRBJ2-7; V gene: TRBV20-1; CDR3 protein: CSAGDRGYEQYF; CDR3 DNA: TGCAGCGCCGGGGACAGGGGGTACGAGCAGTACTTC
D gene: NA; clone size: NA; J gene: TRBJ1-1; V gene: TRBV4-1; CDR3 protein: CASSQGEAYVLGNTEAFF; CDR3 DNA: TGCGCCAGCAGCCAAGGAGAGGCGTATGTCCTCGGGAACACTGAAGCTTTCTTT
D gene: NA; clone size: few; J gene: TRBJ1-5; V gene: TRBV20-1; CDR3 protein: CSARDLLKDGLSNQPQHF; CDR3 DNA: TGCAGTGCTAGAGATCTGCTCAAAGACGGCCTTAGCAATCAGCCCCAGCATTTT
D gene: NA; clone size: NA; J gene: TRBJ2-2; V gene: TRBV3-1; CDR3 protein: CASSLWTVRTGELFF; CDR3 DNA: TGTGCCAGCAGCCTCTGGACTGTTAGAACCGGGGAGCTGTTTTTT
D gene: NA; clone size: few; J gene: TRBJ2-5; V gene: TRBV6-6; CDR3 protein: CASRTTQETQYF; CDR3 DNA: TGTGCTAGCAGGACTACCCAAGAGACCCAGTACTTC
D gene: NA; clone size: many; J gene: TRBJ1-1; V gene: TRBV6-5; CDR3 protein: CASTPGLGEAFF; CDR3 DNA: TGTGCCAGCACCCCCGGTTTGGGAGAAGCTTTCTTT
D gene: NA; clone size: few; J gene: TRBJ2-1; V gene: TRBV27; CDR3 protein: CASSSGLGILNEQFF; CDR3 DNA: TGTGCCAGCAGTTCCGGACTGGGAATACTCAATGAGCAGTTCTTC
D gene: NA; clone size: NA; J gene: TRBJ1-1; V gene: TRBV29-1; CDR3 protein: CSVCPQGYTEAFF; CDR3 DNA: TGCAGCGTGTGCCCGCAGGGTTACACTGAAGCTTTCTTT
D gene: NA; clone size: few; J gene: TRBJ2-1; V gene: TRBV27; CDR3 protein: CASSLEAGRDEQFF; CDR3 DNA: TGTGCCAGCAGTTTAGAGGCAGGTCGGGATGAGCAGTTCTTC
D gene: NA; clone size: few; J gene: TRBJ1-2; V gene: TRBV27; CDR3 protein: CASSFQGGYGYTF; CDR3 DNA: TGTGCCAGCAGTTTTCAGGGTGGCTATGGCTACACCTTC
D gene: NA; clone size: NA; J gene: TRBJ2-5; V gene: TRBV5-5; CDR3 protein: CASSLDELAETQYF; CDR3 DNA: TGTGCCAGCAGCTTGGATGAGTTGGCAGAGACCCAGTACTTC
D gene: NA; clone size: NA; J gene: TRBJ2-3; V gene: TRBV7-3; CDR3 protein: CASRPTQADTQYF; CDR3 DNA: TGTGCCAGCAGACCCACTCAAGCAGATACGCAGTATTTT
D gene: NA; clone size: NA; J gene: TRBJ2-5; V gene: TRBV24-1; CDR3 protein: CATSGSLGRDLIETQYF; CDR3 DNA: TGTGCCACCAGTGGGTCATTGGGGCGGGACTTAATAGAGACCCAGTACTTC
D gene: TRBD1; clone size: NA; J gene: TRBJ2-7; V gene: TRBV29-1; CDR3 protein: CSVTYRTGAGYEQYF; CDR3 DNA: TGCAGCGTTACTTACCGGACAGGGGCAGGGTACGAGCAGTACTTC
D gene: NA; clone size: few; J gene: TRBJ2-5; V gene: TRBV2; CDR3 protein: CASSETRNQETQYF; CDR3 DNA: TGTGCCAGCAGTGAAACGCGGAACCAAGAGACCCAGTACTTC
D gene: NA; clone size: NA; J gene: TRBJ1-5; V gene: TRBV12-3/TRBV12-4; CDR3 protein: CASSPQESNQPQHF; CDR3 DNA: TGTGCCAGCAGTCCGCAGGAGAGCAATCAGCCCCAGCATTTT